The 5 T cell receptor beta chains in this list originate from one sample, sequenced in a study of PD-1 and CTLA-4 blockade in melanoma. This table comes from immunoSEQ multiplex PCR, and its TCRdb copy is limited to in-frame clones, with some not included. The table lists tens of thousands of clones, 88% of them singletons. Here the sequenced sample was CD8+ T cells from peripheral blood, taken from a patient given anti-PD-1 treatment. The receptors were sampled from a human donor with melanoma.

The CDR3, as DNA: TGTGCCAGCAGCCTCGACGCCGGGACAGGACGTAATTCACCCCTCCACTTT. Protein product: CASSLDAGTGRNSPLHF. The genes are TRBV5-5 and TRBJ1-6; 8 bases map to TRBD1. Germline loops: CDR1 SGHKS, CDR2 YYEKEE (reference sequence). This CDR3 spans 17 amino acids. V lost 4 bases and J lost 6; bases outside the gene matches: 12.

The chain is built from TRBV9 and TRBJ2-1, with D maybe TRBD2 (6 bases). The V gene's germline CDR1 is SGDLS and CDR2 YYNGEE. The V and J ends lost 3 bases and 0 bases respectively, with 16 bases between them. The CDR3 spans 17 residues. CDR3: CASSAPISRGSYNEQFF. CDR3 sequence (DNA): TGTGCCAGCAGCGCCCCGATCTCGCGGGGCTCCTACAATGAGCAGTTCTTC.

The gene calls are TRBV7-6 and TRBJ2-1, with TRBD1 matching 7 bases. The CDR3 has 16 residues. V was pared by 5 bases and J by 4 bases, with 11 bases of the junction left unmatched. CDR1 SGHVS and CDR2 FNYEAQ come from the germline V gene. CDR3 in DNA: TGTGCCAGCAGCCCCGCGACAGGGTCTGCTTACAATGAGCAGTTCTTC. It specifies CASSPATGSAYNEQFF.

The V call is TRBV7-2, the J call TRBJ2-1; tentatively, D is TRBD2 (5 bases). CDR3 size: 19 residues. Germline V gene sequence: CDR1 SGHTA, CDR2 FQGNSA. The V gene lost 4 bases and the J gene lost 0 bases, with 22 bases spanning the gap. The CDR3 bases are TGTGCCAGCAGCTCGCTATGGGCGGGCATAACGAGCTCCTACAATGAGCAGTTCTTC. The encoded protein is CASSSLWAGITSSYNEQFF.

This CDR3 reads CASSFRGGSYNEQFF. The CDR3 DNA is TGTGCCAGCAGTTTTAGGGGGGGCTCCTACAATGAGCAGTTCTTC. This chain uses TRBV6-2 or TRBV6-3 with TRBJ2-1; the D gene is possibly TRBD2 (7 bases). The V gene's germline CDR1 is MNHEY and CDR2 SVGEGT. The CDR3 extends over 15 amino acids. The germline V and J ends were trimmed by 4 bases and 0 bases, with 10 bases remaining between them.